The sequence of this T cell receptor (beta chain) was determined in a study of OX40 agonist ivuxolimab in advanced cancers. Study context: Every 2 weeks, patients received ivuxolimab intravenously, dosed at 0.01 to 10 mg/kg. Prior checkpoint blockade (anti-PD-1, anti-PD-L1 or anti-CTLA-4) was permitted; around 39% had it.

Points on this clone: Its antigen is unidentified.

Libraries were prepared by immunoSEQ multiplex PCR; TCRdb keeps only in-frame clonotypes and omits some of them. The table lists roughly 53,000 clones, under 90% of them singletons. Whole-study findings and limits: Clonal expansion by week 6 occurred in CD4+ and CD8+ blood T cells (at 0.1 to 3.0 mg/kg).

This clonotype was sampled from an adult with an advanced solid tumor such as melanoma, head and neck, liver or kidney cancer. The sample in question was CD4+ or CD8+ T cells sorted from blood, obtained in a trial of the OX40 agonist ivuxolimab.

CDR3 bases: TGTGCCAGCAGCTTGGATGGTAGCCGTAGTCGGTACTTC. It is translated as CASSLDGSRSRYF. This chain links TRBV5-4 with TRBJ2-7; D is ambiguous. The CDR3 runs to 13 residues. Trimming shortened V by 0 bases and J by 12 bases, and 16 bases separated the two germline ends. The germline V gene has CDR1 SGHNT and CDR2 YYREEE (reference sequence).